This TCR beta chain was recovered during a study of shared clonotypes between healthy human individuals (dated by TCRdb to 2020 to 2022). For the study in its entirety: The cohort included three men and a couple of women between 18 and 49 years of age. Each donor's leukapheresis produced roughly between roughly 0.85 and 10 billion PBMCs. To estimate repertoire size and how much clonotypes are shared between individuals, the study performed deep sequencing of blood TCR repertoires from five healthy adults. To increase sequencing depth and limit assay-specific biases, TCR repertoire library preparation and sequencing were carried out by different laboratories using diverse techniques. For each donor, CD4 naive and CD4 memory were each given three plates, CD8 naive was given two plates, and CD8 memory was given one plate.

The donors were healthy, HIV-negative adults with no recently reported acute infections or vaccinations. Every donor was a Caucasian adult living in Nashville, Tennessee, USA. CD4+ T cells were enriched through magnetic negative selection, after which naive cells were positively selected on CD45RA and the remaining negative fraction served as the memory subset. Blood was obtained by leukapheresis, after which PBMCs were separated by Ficoll-Histopaque density gradient centrifugation and cryopreserved in liquid nitrogen vapor phase. Analytical flow cytometry was used to check the purity and quantity of every magnetically sorted T cell population. From each sorted fraction, genomic DNA was isolated and quantified by UV absorbance on a Nanodrop 2000c. This clone was observed a single time. Its antigen specificity is not known. Base qualities were left out, and no much larger clone turns up one base away.

TCR CDR3 regions were amplified from genomic DNA by multiplex PCR using the deep immunoSEQ assay. Genomic DNA extracted from each cell subset was distributed evenly over all wells of several immunoSEQ 96-well plates, and each plate served as one replicate. Each replicate PCR for sorted subsets received around 200 ng genomic DNA, equal to about 29,000 T cell genomes. Purified libraries were quantified with a Qubit 3.0 fluorometer, sized on a Bioanalyzer 2100, and re-quantified with the KAPA Library Quantification kit. Every immunoSEQ 96-well plate was sequenced on a separate single-read 150-cycle Illumina NextSeq 550 flow cell. Turning to the authors' computational methods: The immunoSEQ output contained only junctional sequences without quality scores, so filtering could not match that applied to full-length reads. To assign V/J genes and CDR3, sequences were annotated using PyIR, a Python wrapper for IgBLAST v1.9, with IMGT germline references. Reads with weak V/J assignments (E-value above 1e-6), missing CDR3, stop codons, out-of-frame junctions, or ambiguous translated residues were removed. A V3J clonotype was defined by an identical inferred V gene, J gene, and CDR3 amino acid sequence. Percentage overlap between repertoires was computed as shared unique clonotypes divided by the size of the smaller repertoire. Repertoire richness was assessed with RTK rarefaction, the Chao1 estimator, and Recon v2.1 estimates of unobserved clonotypes. Generation probabilities for all TCRbeta clonotypes obtained by the gDNA method from a handful of donors were computed using OLGA. Held by TCRdb, this immuneACCESS table contains in-frame sequences only and omits some clones. Under half of the omission traces to an unresolved V gene where checked; the cause of the rest is unknown. Clone size and the V and J calls come from that table; the DNA yielded D and trimming. The sample includes 2 million to 2.5 million clones, with roughly 96% observed a single time. The leading ten clones occupy around 0.13% of the sample.

At the junction V is shortened by 1 base and J by 6 bases; bases outside the gene matches: 11. In the germline V gene, CDR1 corresponds to SGHAT and CDR2 to FQNNGV. The CDR3, from cysteine to phenylalanine, totals 16 residues. The retained sequence is limited to the CDR3, 48 bases, with the frame set at the first base. Broader findings and caveats from the paper: Compared with non-shared clonotypes, clonotypes shared by all four sorted-subset donors had higher generation probabilities. Roughly 5% of naive CD4, 3.5% of naive CD8, approximately 2% of memory CD4, and about 0.4% of memory CD8 clonotypes were shared across a handful of donors. Rarefaction of sorted-subset datasets indicated incomplete sequencing despite the large sequencing depth. Based on pairwise subsampling, the degree of clonotype sharing among donors was expected to be affected by sequencing depth. Estimated clonotype richness was generally larger for naive than for memory subsets. Sampling was restricted to blood, and TCR repertoires in tissue are likely to differ from TCR repertoires in blood. The genetic and exposure-history diversity represented was limited by the small number of donors.

The chain couples TRBV11-2 to TRBJ2-5, and 7 junction bases match TRBD1. The specimen sequenced was naive CD4+ T cells sorted from blood. According to the study, the label for this sample's cell subset or site signals: CD45RA+ positively selected. This receptor was obtained from a man aged 18 to 30 in good health. The CDR3 reads CASSLVETGRGKTQYF. The bases read TGTGCCAGCAGCTTAGTCGAGACAGGGCGAGGGAAGACCCAGTACTTC.